The 23 T cell receptor beta chains reported below all come from one sample, sequenced in a study of T cell responses to AZD1222 COVID-19 vaccine. Data came from immunoSEQ multiplex PCR; TCRdb stores just in-frame clones and leaves some out. This sample has 200,000 or so clones, with around 93% found just once. Sequencing used peripheral blood, obtained on day 0 of AZD1222 vaccination. The receptors derive from an adult in good health.

The chain uses TRBV29-1 and TRBJ1-1; D remains ambiguous. CDR1 is SQVTM, CDR2 ANQGSEA, per germline. V was clipped by 4 bases and J by 0 bases, with 18 bases between them. CDR3 length: 16 residues. In DNA, the CDR3 is TGCAGCGTTGTTCTTCCGGGAAGGGTTTTGAACACTGAAGCTTTCTTT. Amino acid sequence: CSVVLPGRVLNTEAFF.

This chain links TRBV28 with TRBJ1-1, with 8 bases matching TRBD1. Germline V gene lookup returns CDR1 MDHEN and CDR2 SYDVKM. There are 11 residues in the CDR3. Trimming at V came to 6 bases and at J to 8 bases, leaving 2 bases not matched to a gene. CDR3 in amino acids: CASRYRGEAFF. The DNA of the CDR3 is TGTGCCAGCAGATACAGGGGGGAAGCTTTCTTT.

The chain recombines TRBV14 with TRBJ2-1; possibly TRBD1 for D (6 bases). Germline CDR1 reads SGHDN; CDR2 reads FVKESK. Trimming pared 2 bases from V and 1 base from J, leaving 9 bases between. The length of the CDR3 is 15 residues. CDR3 bases: TGTGCCAGCAGCCAATTAGACAGGTCCTACAATGAGCAGTTCTTC. The encoded protein is CASSQLDRSYNEQFF.

The CDR3 here is CAKEGGSYNSPLHF. Here the CDR3 DNA reads TGCGCCAAGGAGGGGGGCTCCTATAATTCACCCCTCCACTTT. V and J are TRBV10-1 and TRBJ1-6; D is perhaps TRBD1 (6 bases). The germline gives CDR1 WNHNN, CDR2 SYGVQD (reference sequence). Trimming stripped 10 bases from V and 0 bases from J, with 10 bases between. CDR3 length equals 14 residues.

This chain connects TRBV29-1 to TRBJ1-1; tentatively, D is TRBD1 (5 bases). Trimming pared 7 bases from V and 10 bases from J, leaving 16 bases between. This CDR3 is built from 11 residues. Germline V gene data show CDR1 as SQVTM and CDR2 as ANQGSEA. CDR3 sequence: CSALGRSGAFF. CDR3 DNA: TGCAGCGCTCTGGGACGGTCGGGAGCTTTCTTT.

This chain connects TRBV25-1 to TRBJ2-1; D is ambiguous. Germline values: CDR1 MGHDK, CDR2 SYGVNS. Trimming removed 3 bases at V and 9 bases at J, with 9 bases between. The CDR3 is made up of 12 amino acids. The CDR3 region has the DNA TGTGCCAGCAGTGAGGTCGGTGGTGAGCAGTTCTTC. Translation: CASSEVGGEQFF. The full variable domain, completed using reference TRBV25-1 and TRBJ2-1, is EADIYQTPRYLVIGTGKKITLECSQTMGHDKMYWYQQDPGMELHLIHYSYGVNSTEKGDLSSESTVSRIRTEHFPLTLESARPSHTSQYLCASSEVGGEQFFGPGTRLTVL.

The CDR3 sequence: CASSQSRQGGNSPLHF. The CDR3 DNA is TGCGCCAGCAGTCAATCTCGGCAGGGTGGTAATTCACCCCTCCACTTT. The chain couples TRBV23-1 to TRBJ1-6; D perhaps matches TRBD1 (5 bases). TRBV23-1 is an ORF, and what it does is uncertain. The CDR3 covers 16 residues. V gave up 0 bases and J gave up 6 bases, with 12 bases separating them.

The chain links TRBV4-2 to TRBJ1-3, with D unresolved. The V and J ends lost 4 bases and 0 bases respectively, with 4 bases between them. CDR1 and CDR2 from the germline V gene are LGHNA and YNFKEQ. CDR3 length equals 13 residues. For the CDR3, the DNA is TGTGCCAGCAGCCCAGCCTCTGGAAACACCATATATTTT. Protein sequence: CASSPASGNTIYF.

This chain uses TRBV7-3 with TRBJ2-5, with D hard to call. The CDR3 has 15 amino acids. V dropped 2 bases and J dropped 3 bases, with 13 bases sitting between them. CDR1 is SGHTA and CDR2 is FQGTGA in the germline V gene. The CDR3 nucleotides are TGTGCCAGCAGCTTATCAGTGACTCCTAAAGAGACCCAGTACTTC. Residues: CASSLSVTPKETQYF.

V is TRBV3-1 (or the pseudogene TRBV3-2) and J is TRBJ1-4; TRBD1 is a possible D gene (6 bases). This CDR3 is 16 amino acids long. Trimming took off 6 bases at V and 4 bases at J, with 18 bases between the two ends. Germline CDR1 is LGHDT and CDR2 is YNNKEL (reference sequence). This CDR3 is CASRPHRDTFNEKLFF. CDR3 bases: TGTGCCAGCAGGCCCCACCGGGACACCTTTAATGAAAAACTGTTTTTT.

The chain joins TRBV28 to TRBJ1-4; TRBD1 might be the D (6 bases). The CDR3 covers 14 residues. The ends were cut back, 4 bases at V and 6 bases at J, with 12 bases in the middle. Germline V gene data show CDR1 as MDHEN and CDR2 as SYDVKM. CDR3 sequence reads: CASSSGARYEKLFF. As DNA, the CDR3 is TGTGCCAGCAGTTCAGGGGCTCGATATGAAAAACTGTTTTTT.

The chain joins TRBV30 to TRBJ1-6; D ambiguous. With 3 bases removed from V and 10 bases from J, the gap between germline ends came to 19 bases. This CDR3 spans 15 amino acids. From germline, CDR1 is GTSNPN and CDR2 SVGIG (reference sequence). CDR3 DNA sequence: TGTGCCTGGAGCCTGGTGACGAACAGTAAGTCACCCCTCCACTTT. It yields the protein CAWSLVTNSKSPLHF.

The V and J genes are TRBV28 and TRBJ1-2; D is possibly TRBD1 (6 bases). Germline CDR1 MDHEN, CDR2 SYDVKM. This CDR3 is 13 amino acids long. Trimming took off 2 bases at V and 4 bases at J, with 8 bases between the two ends. The CDR3: CASSLQGTYGYTF. As DNA, the CDR3 is TGTGCCAGCAGTTTACAGGGGACCTATGGCTACACCTTC.

The chain employs TRBV27 and TRBJ2-7, with D uncertain. Trimming took 7 bases from V and 4 from J, leaving 14 bases between them. CDR1 is MNHEY, CDR2 SMNVEV, per germline (reference sequence). The CDR3 is made up of 13 amino acids. The CDR3 nucleotides are TGTGCCAGCAACCCTCGTTCCAATTACGAGCAGTACTTC. Protein sequence: CASNPRSNYEQYF.

The chain is built from TRBV7-8 and TRBJ1-2, with D perhaps matching TRBD1 (6 bases). This CDR3 is 16 amino acids long. V was clipped by 1 base and J by 8 bases, with 20 bases between them. Germline CDR1 is SGHVS and CDR2 is FQNEAQ. The CDR3 is CASSLDGPGAHYGYTF. The CDR3 DNA reads as TGTGCCAGCAGCTTAGATGGGCCAGGGGCGCATTACGGCTACACCTTC.

V gene TRBV10-3 combines with J gene TRBJ2-7; the D gene could be TRBD1 or TRBD2 (7 bases each). The CDR3 is made up of 15 amino acids. Germline loops: CDR1 ENHRY, CDR2 SYGVKD. The V and J ends lost 8 bases and 0 bases respectively, with 17 bases between them. CDR3 sequence reads: CAIGGEDRSSYEQYF. DNA for the CDR3: TGTGCCATCGGGGGGGAGGACAGGTCCTCCTACGAGCAGTACTTC.

The chain recombines TRBV7-9 with TRBJ2-7; 7 bases are shared with TRBD1. The germline gives CDR1 SEHNR, CDR2 FQNEAQ (reference sequence). The CDR3 length is 14 residues. Trimming at V came to 5 bases and at J to 3 bases, leaving 7 bases not matched to a gene. DNA for the CDR3: TGTGCCAGCAGCCCAGGACAGGTCCGCTACGAGCAGTACTTC. The encoded protein is CASSPGQVRYEQYF.

This clone was seen more than once but under ten times. The chain couples TRBV7-9 to TRBJ1-2; 9 bases line up with TRBD1. V lost 2 bases, J lost 4 bases, and 17 bases stayed unmatched. The CDR3 runs to 19 residues. CDR1 is SEHNR and CDR2 is FQNEAQ in the germline V gene (reference sequence). CDR3 bases: TGTGCCAGCAGCTTAACTCCGGGACAGGGATTATCTAGGGGCTATGGCTACACCTTC. It is translated as CASSLTPGQGLSRGYGYTF.

V is TRBV18 and J is TRBJ1-3, with D possibly TRBD1 on 5 matching bases. The germline gives CDR1 KGHSH, CDR2 LQKENI. The V gene lost 6 bases and the J gene lost 7 bases, with 19 bases spanning the gap. CDR3 length: 15 residues. In nucleotides, the CDR3 is TGTGCCAGCTCCCCCGGGGCGAGTAACCGGAACACCATATATTTT. It is translated as CASSPGASNRNTIYF.

J is TRBJ2-6 and V is TRBV5-6, with D perhaps matching TRBD1 (5 bases). This CDR3 comprises 15 residues. CDR1 is SGHDT and CDR2 is YYEEEE in the germline V gene. Deletions cut 5 bases from V and 2 bases from J, with 11 bases between. The CDR3 coding sequence is TGTGCCAGCAGTTCACAAGGGGCTGGGGCCAACGTCCTGACTTTC. Its translation is CASSSQGAGANVLTF.

This clone was seen only once. The rearrangement joins TRBV7-2 to TRBJ1-5; no firm D call. The CDR3 is 14 amino acids. Trimming removed 5 bases from V and 6 bases from J, with 14 bases in between. Germline-derived CDR1 and CDR2 are SGHTA and FQGNSA. The CDR3 DNA is TGTGCCAGCAGCCCGTCCGGGGTTGGTCAGCCCCAGCATTTT. Translation gives CASSPSGVGQPQHF.

This chain uses TRBV5-1 with TRBJ2-3; D perhaps matches TRBD2 (7 bases). This CDR3 has 18 residues. V was trimmed by 4 bases and J by 4 bases, leaving 25 bases between them. CDR1 is SGHRS, CDR2 YFSETQ, per germline. The CDR3 here is CASSPKGKGLQGPDTQYF. CDR3 nucleotides: TGCGCCAGCAGCCCCAAAGGGAAGGGACTACAGGGCCCAGATACGCAGTATTTT.

The chain employs TRBV19 and TRBJ2-1; 11 bases are shared with TRBD1. This CDR3 comprises 14 residues. The germline V gene encodes CDR1 LNHDA and CDR2 SQIVND (reference sequence). After removal of 8 bases from V and 1 base from J, the junction contained 1 base not matched to a gene. The CDR3 DNA reads TGTGCCAGTGGACAGGGGGCATCCTACAATGAGCAGTTCTTC. This codes for CASGQGASYNEQFF.